Each of the 5 T cell receptor beta chains below was sequenced from the same sample in a study of T cells in localized non-small cell lung cancer. The data were produced by immunoSEQ multiplex PCR, yet TCRdb's version contains in-frame clones alone and is incomplete. This table has just over 15,000 clones, 80% to 90% appearing once. Sample: peripheral blood mononuclear cells, taken before any cancer treatment. All receptors derive from a male donor aged 60 or over with stage II lung adenocarcinoma.

The rearrangement joins TRBV12-5 to TRBJ2-7, with a tentative D call TRBD2 (6 bases). CDR1 is LGHNT and CDR2 is FRNRAP in the germline V gene. V was pared by 2 bases and J by 4 bases, with 15 bases between. This CDR3 has 15 amino acids. The CDR3 nucleotides read TGTGCTAGTGGTTTGTTTTTAACCGGGGGTTACGAGCAGTACTTC. It yields the protein CASGLFLTGGYEQYF.

The genes are TRBV5-4 and TRBJ2-7; 8 nucleotides line up with TRBD2. Trimming cost V 5 bases and J 1 base; bases outside gene matches: 8. CDR3 length: 15 amino acids. Germline V gene sequence: CDR1 SGHNT, CDR2 YYREEE (reference sequence). The CDR3: CASSPERETSYEQYF. The CDR3 DNA follows: TGTGCCAGCAGTCCTGAGCGGGAGACGTCCTACGAGCAGTACTTC. Full variable domain (outside the CDR3, taken from reference TRBV5-4 and TRBJ2-7): ETGVTQSPTHLIKTRGQQVTLRCSSQSGHNTVSWYQQALGQGPQFIFQYYREEENGRGNFPPRFSGLQFPNYSSELNVNALELDDSALYLCASSPERETSYEQYFGPGTRLTVT.

V gene TRBV29-1 combines with J gene TRBJ1-4; 7 bases agree with TRBD1. With 6 bases clipped from V and 8 bases from J, the junction kept 18 bases outside the gene matches. The length of the CDR3 is 16 residues. Germline CDR1 reads SQVTM; CDR2 reads ANQGSEA. The CDR3 sequence is CSVSGEGAASREKLFF. The CDR3 DNA is TGCAGCGTATCCGGGGAGGGGGCGGCCTCGCGGGAAAAACTGTTTTTT.

The genes are TRBV30 and TRBJ2-5; D is perhaps TRBD1 (5 bases). V was cut by 1 base and J by 7 bases, with 13 bases left in between. The CDR3 consists of 13 residues. Germline V lookup: CDR1 GTSNPN, CDR2 SVGIG (reference sequence). Here the CDR3 DNA reads TGTGCCTGGAGTGGGACCGCCCAGGGGACCCAGTACTTC. Translated, it gives CAWSGTAQGTQYF.

The chain links TRBV5-1 to TRBJ2-3, with D possibly being TRBD1 (5 bases). Trimming shortened V by 4 bases and J by 4 bases, and 7 bases separated the two germline ends. Per germline, CDR1 SGHRS and CDR2 YFSETQ. The CDR3 sequence is 12 residues long. As DNA, the CDR3 is TGCGCCAGCAGCCAGGGTTCAGATACGCAGTATTTT. Encoded protein: CASSQGSDTQYF.